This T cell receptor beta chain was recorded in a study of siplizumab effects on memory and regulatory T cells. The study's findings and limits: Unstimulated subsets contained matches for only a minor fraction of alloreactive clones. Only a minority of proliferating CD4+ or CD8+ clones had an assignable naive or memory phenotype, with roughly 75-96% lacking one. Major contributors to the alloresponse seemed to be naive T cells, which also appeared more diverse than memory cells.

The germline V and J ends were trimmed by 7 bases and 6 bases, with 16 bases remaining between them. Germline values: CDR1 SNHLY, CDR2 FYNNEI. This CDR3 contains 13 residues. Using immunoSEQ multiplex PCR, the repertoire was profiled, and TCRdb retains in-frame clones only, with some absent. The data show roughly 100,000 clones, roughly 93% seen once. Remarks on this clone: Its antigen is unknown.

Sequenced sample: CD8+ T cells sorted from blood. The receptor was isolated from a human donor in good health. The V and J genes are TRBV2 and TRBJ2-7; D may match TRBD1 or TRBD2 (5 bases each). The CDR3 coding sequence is TGTGCCAGCAACCACCGGGACGGCATCGAGCAGTACTTC. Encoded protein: CASNHRDGIEQYF.